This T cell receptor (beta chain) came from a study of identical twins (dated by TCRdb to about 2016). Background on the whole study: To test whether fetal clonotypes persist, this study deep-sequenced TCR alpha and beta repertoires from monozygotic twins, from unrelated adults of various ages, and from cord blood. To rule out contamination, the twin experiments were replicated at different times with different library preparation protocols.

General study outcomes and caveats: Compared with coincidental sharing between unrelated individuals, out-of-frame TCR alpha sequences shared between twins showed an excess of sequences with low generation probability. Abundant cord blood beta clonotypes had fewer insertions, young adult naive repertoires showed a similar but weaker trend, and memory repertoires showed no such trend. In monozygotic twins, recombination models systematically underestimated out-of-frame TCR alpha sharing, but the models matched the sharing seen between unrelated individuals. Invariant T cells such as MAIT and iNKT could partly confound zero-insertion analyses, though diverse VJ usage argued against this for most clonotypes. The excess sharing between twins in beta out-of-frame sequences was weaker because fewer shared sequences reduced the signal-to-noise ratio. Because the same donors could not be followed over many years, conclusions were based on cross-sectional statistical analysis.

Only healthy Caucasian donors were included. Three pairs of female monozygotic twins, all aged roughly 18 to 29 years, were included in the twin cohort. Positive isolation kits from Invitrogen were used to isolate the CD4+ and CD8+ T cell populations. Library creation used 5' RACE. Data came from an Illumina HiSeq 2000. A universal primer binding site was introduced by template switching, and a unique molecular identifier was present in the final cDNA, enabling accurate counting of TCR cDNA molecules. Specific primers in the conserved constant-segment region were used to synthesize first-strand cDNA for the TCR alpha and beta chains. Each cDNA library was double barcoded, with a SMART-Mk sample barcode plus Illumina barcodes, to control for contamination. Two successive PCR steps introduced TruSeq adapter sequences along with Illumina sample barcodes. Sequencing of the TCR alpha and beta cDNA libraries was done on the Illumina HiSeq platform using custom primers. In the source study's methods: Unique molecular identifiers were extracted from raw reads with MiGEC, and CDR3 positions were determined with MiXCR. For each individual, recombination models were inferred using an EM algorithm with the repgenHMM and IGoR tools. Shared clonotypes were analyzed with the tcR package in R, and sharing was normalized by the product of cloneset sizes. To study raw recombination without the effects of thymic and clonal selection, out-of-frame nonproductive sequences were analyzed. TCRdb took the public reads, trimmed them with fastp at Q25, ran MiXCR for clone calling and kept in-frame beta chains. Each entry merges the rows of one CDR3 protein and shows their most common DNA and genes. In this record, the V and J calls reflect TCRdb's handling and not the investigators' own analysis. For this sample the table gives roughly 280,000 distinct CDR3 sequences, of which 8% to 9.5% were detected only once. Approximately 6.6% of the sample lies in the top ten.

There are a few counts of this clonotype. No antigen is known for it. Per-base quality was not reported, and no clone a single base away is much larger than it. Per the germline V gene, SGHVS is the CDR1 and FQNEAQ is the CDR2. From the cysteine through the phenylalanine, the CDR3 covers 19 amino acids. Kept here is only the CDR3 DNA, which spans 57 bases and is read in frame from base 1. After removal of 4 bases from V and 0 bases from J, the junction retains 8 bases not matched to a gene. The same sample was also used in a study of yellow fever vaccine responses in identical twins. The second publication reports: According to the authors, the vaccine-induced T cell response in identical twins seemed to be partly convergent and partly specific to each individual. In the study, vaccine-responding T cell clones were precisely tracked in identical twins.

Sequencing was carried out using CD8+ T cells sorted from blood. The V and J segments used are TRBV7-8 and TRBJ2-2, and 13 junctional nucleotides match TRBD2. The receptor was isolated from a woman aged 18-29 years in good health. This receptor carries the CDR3 CASSSGLAGTQTNTGELFF. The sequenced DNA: TGTGCCAGCAGCTCGGGACTAGCGGGAACCCAAACGAACACCGGGGAGCTGTTTTTT.